This passage covers 18 T cell receptor beta chains from one sample sequenced in a study of blood T cells in healthy people across ages. With a J-beta primer mix and a sample-barcoded 5' primer, a second PCR ran roughly 6 to 11 cycles. One entry per CDR3 protein results from TCRdb running MiXCR on the 5' RACE reads. The data contain some 550,000 distinct CDR3 sequences, 40% to 55% of them seen just once; the ten biggest clones take up approximately 25%. Material: blood. The receptor source for this set is a man aged 80 or over in good health.

This clonotype was seen ten or more times. The chain carries TRBV6-5 and TRBJ2-1; D remains ambiguous. V lost 3 bases and J lost 11, with 20 bases in between. The CDR3 contains 15 residues. Germline CDR1 reads MNHEY; CDR2 reads SVGAGI. In DNA form, the CDR3 reads TGTGCCAGCAGTTATCGAATCTCGGACCGGTTTCAGCAGTTCTTC. This codes for CASSYRISDRFQQFF.

This clonotype was recorded a few times. The rearrangement uses TRBV20-1 and TRBJ2-3; the match to TRBD2 covers 9 bases. Looked up from germline, CDR1 is DFQATT and CDR2 is SNEGSKA (reference sequence). The CDR3 runs to 14 residues. V lost 4 bases, J lost 2 bases, and 4 bases stayed unmatched. Here the CDR3 DNA reads TGCAGTGCTACTCCGGGACTAGCCACAGATACGCAGTATTTT. It codes for CSATPGLATDTQYF.

This sequence joins TRBV6-2 or TRBV6-3 and TRBJ2-1, with D possibly being TRBD2 (6 bases). Per the germline V gene, CDR1 is MNHEY and CDR2 is SVGEGT. Trimming removed 8 bases at V and 5 bases at J, with 22 bases between. The CDR3 has 16 residues. CDR3 in amino acids: CASGVSDRDWNNEQFF. CDR3 in DNA: TGTGCCAGCGGAGTCTCGGACCGGGACTGGAACAATGAGCAGTTCTTC.

This clonotype was found a few times. The chain recombines TRBV7-2 with TRBJ1-2, with 10 nucleotides matching TRBD1. The CDR3 totals 15 residues. From germline, CDR1 is SGHTA and CDR2 FQGNSA. V lost 5 bases, J lost 1 base, and 4 bases stayed unmatched. Written as DNA, the CDR3 is TGTGCCAGCAGCCAGGGACAGGGGTATAACTATGGCTACACCTTC. Amino acid sequence: CASSQGQGYNYGYTF.

The V and J genes are TRBV12-5 and TRBJ2-5; D gene uncertain. The germline V and J ends were trimmed by 1 base and 8 bases, with 14 bases remaining between them. The CDR3 totals 14 residues. Germline V gene lookup returns CDR1 LGHNT and CDR2 FRNRAP. DNA of the CDR3: TGTGCTAGTGGTTTGGCCCAACCTTCAGCCACCCAGTACTTC. It is translated as CASGLAQPSATQYF.

The V and J genes are TRBV20-1 and TRBJ2-3; 7 nucleotides align to TRBD2. V trimming: 1 base; J trimming: 0 bases; junction bases outside the gene matches: 1. This CDR3 contains 14 residues. Germline-derived CDR1 and CDR2 are DFQATT and SNEGSKA (reference sequence). CDR3 in DNA: TGCAGTGCTAGAGTTAGCGGGAGCACAGATACGCAGTATTTT. It specifies CSARVSGSTDTQYF.

The chain is built from TRBV5-6 and TRBJ2-1; 7 bases fit TRBD1. From germline, CDR1 is SGHDT and CDR2 YYEEEE. J gave up 0 bases and V 3 bases, and 6 bases lay outside the gene matches. The length of the CDR3 is 16 residues. The CDR3 is CASSSRRTGSYNEQFF. The CDR3 bases are TGTGCCAGCAGCTCGCGTCGGACAGGCTCCTACAATGAGCAGTTCTTC.

The chain carries TRBV11-2 and TRBJ2-3, with D perhaps matching TRBD1 or TRBD2 (6 bases each). Trimming removed 2 bases from V and 2 bases from J, with 11 bases in between. The germline CDR1 and CDR2 sequences are SGHAT and FQNNGV. The CDR3 spans 15 residues. The DNA of the CDR3 is TGTGCCAGCAGCTTACGGGGGCTTCTCACAGATACGCAGTATTTT. The encoded protein is CASSLRGLLTDTQYF.

The rearrangement joins TRBV14 to TRBJ1-2; D not resolved. Deletions cut 0 bases from V and 5 bases from J, with 10 bases between. CDR1 SGHDN and CDR2 FVKESK come from the germline V gene. This CDR3 comprises 14 residues. The CDR3 loop is CASSQDRTPYGYTF. The CDR3 nucleotides are TGTGCCAGCAGCCAAGATCGAACACCATATGGCTACACCTTC. The variable domain in full, with the rest retrieved from reference TRBV14 and TRBJ1-2, is EAGVTQFPSHSVIEKGQTVTLRCDPISGHDNLYWYRRVMGKEIKFLLHFVKESKQDESGMPNNRFLAERTGGTYSTLKVQPAELEDSGVYFCASSQDRTPYGYTFGSGTRLTVV.

The chain has TRBV7-9 and TRBJ2-4, with D perhaps matching TRBD1 or TRBD2 (5 bases each). The J call may be faulty, since TRBJ2-7 better matches the DNA end. The V gene's germline CDR1 is SEHNR and CDR2 FQNEAQ (reference sequence). There are 13 residues in the CDR3. CDR3 residues: CASSLSRGHEQYF. CDR3 DNA sequence: TGTGCCAGCAGCTTAAGTAGGGGACACGAGCAGTACTTC.

This clonotype occurred a few times. The V and J genes are TRBV20-1 and TRBJ2-1; D assignment may be TRBD1 or TRBD2 (5 bases each). CDR3 size: 12 residues. Trimming left V 4 bases short and J 8 bases short, with 12 bases between. From germline, CDR1 is DFQATT and CDR2 SNEGSKA (reference sequence). The CDR3 DNA reads TGCAGTGCTACCGAGGGGTTCCATGAGCAGTTCTTC. It codes for CSATEGFHEQFF.

This clonotype was recorded at least ten times. The chain has TRBV6-6 and TRBJ2-1; D is uncertain. This CDR3 region has 15 residues. The V and J ends lost 2 bases and 0 bases respectively, with 8 bases between them. Germline loops: CDR1 MNHNY, CDR2 SVGAGI (reference sequence). DNA for the CDR3: TGTGCCAGCAGTTACGAGGCGAGCTCCTACAATGAGCAGTTCTTC. This encodes CASSYEASSYNEQFF.

This clonotype has just a few counts. This sequence joins TRBV7-2 and TRBJ2-3, with unresolved D. CDR1 SGHTA and CDR2 FQGNSA come from the germline V gene. CDR3 length: 15 amino acids. V was pared by 1 base and J by 4 bases, with 12 bases between. CDR3 sequence (DNA): TGTGCCAGCAGCTTAGGGGTCAGATCCGCAGATACGCAGTATTTT. It codes for CASSLGVRSADTQYF.

The chain uses TRBV15 and TRBJ2-7; maybe TRBD1 (5 bases). CDR3 length equals 16 residues. Germline V gene lookup returns CDR1 LNHNV and CDR2 YYDKDF (reference sequence). V was pared by 0 bases and J by 3 bases, with 15 bases between. The CDR3 loop reads CATSRDEGAPLYEQYF. CDR3 in DNA: TGTGCCACCAGCAGAGATGAAGGGGCCCCCCTCTACGAGCAGTACTTC. The whole variable domain, filled in from reference TRBV15 and TRBJ2-7, reads DAMVIQNPRYQVTQFGKPVTLSCSQTLNHNVMYWYQQKSSQAPKLLFHYYDKDFNNEADTPDNFQSRRPNTSFCFLDIRSPGLGDTAMYLCATSRDEGAPLYEQYFGPGTRLTVT.

The genes are TRBV29-1 and TRBJ1-4; D uncertain. CDR3 length equals 15 residues. Trimming stripped 7 bases from V and 5 bases from J, with 20 bases between. Looked up from germline, CDR1 is SQVTM and CDR2 is ANQGSEA. Written as DNA, the CDR3 is TGCAGCGCCTGGGGTGGCGGGCAGGAGAATGAAAAACTGTTTTTT. It yields the protein CSAWGGGQENEKLFF.

This clonotype was found many times. CDR3 DNA sequence: TGCAGCGTTGTTGCAGGGGCGGATGAGCAGTTCTTC. It is translated as CSVVAGADEQFF. J is TRBJ2-1 and V is TRBV29-1; a possible D gene is TRBD1 (6 bases). Germline CDR1 and CDR2: SQVTM and ANQGSEA. Trimming left V 4 bases short and J 8 bases short, with 12 bases between. CDR3 size: 12 residues.

In its sample, this clonotype was seen a few times. V and J are TRBV6-5 and TRBJ1-3; TRBD1 is a possible D gene (5 bases). CDR1 is MNHEY, CDR2 SVGAGI, per germline. V lost 0 bases, J lost 0 bases, and 15 bases lay in between. CDR3 length: 18 amino acids. CDR3 in DNA: TGTGCCAGCAGTTACTCGCTGCGTAAGGGACCCTCTGGAAACACCATATATTTT. Residues: CASSYSLRKGPSGNTIYF.

The table lists this clonotype with a few counts. This chain joins TRBV11-3 and TRBJ2-1; 8 bases fit TRBD2. The CDR3 length is 17 residues. V lost 1 base and J lost 4; bases outside the gene matches: 9. Germline V CDR1 and CDR2: SGHNT, YENEEA. The CDR3 here is CASSLGGTGRVYNEQFF. The CDR3 region has the DNA TGTGCCAGCAGCTTAGGGGGGACCGGGAGGGTTTACAATGAGCAGTTCTTC.